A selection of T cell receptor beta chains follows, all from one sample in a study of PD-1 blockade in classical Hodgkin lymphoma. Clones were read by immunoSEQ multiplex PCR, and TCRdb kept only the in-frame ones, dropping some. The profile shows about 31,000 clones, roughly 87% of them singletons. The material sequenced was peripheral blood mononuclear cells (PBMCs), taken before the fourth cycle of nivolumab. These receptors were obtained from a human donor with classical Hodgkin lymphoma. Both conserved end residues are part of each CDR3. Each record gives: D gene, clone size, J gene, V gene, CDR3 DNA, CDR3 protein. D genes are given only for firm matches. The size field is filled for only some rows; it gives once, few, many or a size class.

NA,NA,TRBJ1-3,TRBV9,TGTGCCAGCAGCGTAGTGGGTGGGGGAAACACCATATATTTT,CASSVVGGGNTIYF
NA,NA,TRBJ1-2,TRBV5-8,TGTGCCAGCAGCTCCCCGGGCCTGGGGAACTATGGCTACACCTTC,CASSSPGLGNYGYTF
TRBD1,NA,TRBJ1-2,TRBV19,TGTGCCAGTAGACGGACAGGGACTAACTATGGCTACACCTTC,CASRRTGTNYGYTF
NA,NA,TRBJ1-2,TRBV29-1,TGCAGCGCTCTCATGGAGGGGAACTATGGCTACACCTTC,CSALMEGNYGYTF
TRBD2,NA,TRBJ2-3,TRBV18,TGTGCCAGCTCACAACTAGCGGGGGAACGCATTACAGATACGCAGTATTTT,CASSQLAGERITDTQYF
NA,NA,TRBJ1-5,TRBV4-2,TGTGCCAGCAGCCAAGATCTAGGCCAGGGCGGGGAGGCCCAGCATTTT,CASSQDLGQGGEAQHF
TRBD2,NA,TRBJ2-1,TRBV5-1,TGCGCCAGCAGCTTGAAGGGACTAGCGGACAATGAGCAGTTCTTC,CASSLKGLADNEQFF
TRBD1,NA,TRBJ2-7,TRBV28,TGTGCCAGCAGTACGACAGGGGGCCTTACTAGCGAGCAGTACTTC,CASSTTGGLTSEQYF
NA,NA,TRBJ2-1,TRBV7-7,TGTGCTAGCAGCGCCCGCCCAGACAGGTCCTACAATGAGCAGTTCTTC,CASSARPDRSYNEQFF
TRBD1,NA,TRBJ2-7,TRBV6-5,TGTGCCAGCAGTGCGAAGGGACAGGGGGCTTACGAGCAGTACTTC,CASSAKGQGAYEQYF
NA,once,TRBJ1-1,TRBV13,TGTGCCAGCAGCTTAGAAAACACTGAAGCTTTCTTT,CASSLENTEAFF
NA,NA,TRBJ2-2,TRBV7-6,TGTGCCAGCACCTTCACCGGGGAGCTGTTTTTT,CASTFTGELFF
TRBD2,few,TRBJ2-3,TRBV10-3,TGTGCCAGTACTAGCGGGGGGGCCACAGATACGCAGTATTTT,CASTSGGATDTQYF
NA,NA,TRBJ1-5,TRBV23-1,TGCGCCAGCAGTCATCACTGGAGTATCACTATTAGCAATCAGCCCCAGCATTTT,CASSHHWSITISNQPQHF
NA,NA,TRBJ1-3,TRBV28,TGTGCCAGCAGTTTATCCTTCATGTACTCTGGAAACACCATATATTTT,CASSLSFMYSGNTIYF
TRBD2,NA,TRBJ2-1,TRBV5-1,TGCGCCAGCAGCTTCTTGGGCGGCGGGGGGGCCACCTACAATGAGCAGTTCTTC,CASSFLGGGGATYNEQFF
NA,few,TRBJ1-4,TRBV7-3,TGTGCCAGCAGCTTCGGGGTTGGTAATGAAAAACTGTTTTTT,CASSFGVGNEKLFF
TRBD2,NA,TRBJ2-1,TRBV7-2,TGTGCCAGCAGCTTAGTCGGGCGGGGGGGGAATGAGCAGTTCTTC,CASSLVGRGGNEQFF
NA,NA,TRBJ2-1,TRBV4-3,TGCGCCAGCAGCGAAGAAAAAGAGGTGGGGCCGCCCGGGAACAATGAGCAGTTCTTC,CASSEEKEVGPPGNNEQFF
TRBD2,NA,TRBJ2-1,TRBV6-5,TGTGCCAGCAGCAAGGGACTAGTAGTGGTCGATGAGCAGTTCTTC,CASSKGLVVVDEQFF
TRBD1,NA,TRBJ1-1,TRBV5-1,TGCGCCAGCAGCATCACTACAGGGGGCAACACTGAAGCTTTCTTT,CASSITTGGNTEAFF
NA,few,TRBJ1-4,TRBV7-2,TGTGCCAGCAGCTTAGTCGATAGGGGAAAACTGTTTTTT,CASSLVDRGKLFF
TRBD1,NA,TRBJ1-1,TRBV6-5,TGTGCCAGCAGGTTATCCGGGACAGCTAACACTGAAGCTTTCTTT,CASRLSGTANTEAFF
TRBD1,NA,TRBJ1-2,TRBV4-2,TGTGCCAGCAGCCCCACAGGGGGGGACTATGGCTACACCTTC,CASSPTGGDYGYTF
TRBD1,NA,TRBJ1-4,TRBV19,TGTGCCAGTAGAGACAGGGAGGGTGAAAAACTGTTTTTT,CASRDREGEKLFF
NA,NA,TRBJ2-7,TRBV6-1,TGTGCCAGCGGGCAGGGTCAATGGTACGAGCAGTACTTC,CASGQGQWYEQYF
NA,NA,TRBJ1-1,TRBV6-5,TGTGCCAGCAGTTACTCCCAGGTACATGAAGCTTTCTTT,CASSYSQVHEAFF
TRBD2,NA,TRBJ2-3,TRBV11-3,TGTGCCAGCAGCCTAAGGACTAGCGGGGGGGCCGTGGTTCCAGATACGCAGTATTTT,CASSLRTSGGAVVPDTQYF
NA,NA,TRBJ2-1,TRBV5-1,TGCGCCAGCAGAGTGGCCCCGAGAAACAATGAGCAGTTCTTC,CASRVAPRNNEQFF
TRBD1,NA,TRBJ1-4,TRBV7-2,TGTGCCAGCAGCTTTACCCTGGCCGGGACAGGGGGAGAAAAACTGTTTTTT,CASSFTLAGTGGEKLFF
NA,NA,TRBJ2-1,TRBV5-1,TGCGCCAGCGCCCCGGGGGTTGACAATGAGCAGTTCTTC,CASAPGVDNEQFF
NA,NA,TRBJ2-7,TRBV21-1,TGTGCCAGCAGCCGGGACTCAGCCTACGAGCAGTACTTC,CASSRDSAYEQYF
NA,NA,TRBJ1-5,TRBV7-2,TGTGCCAGCAGCTCCTTGGGGCAGCCCCAGCATTTT,CASSSLGQPQHF
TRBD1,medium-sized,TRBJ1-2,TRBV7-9,TGTGCCAGCAGCGAACGTCCGGGACAGGGGGGAGGCTACACCTTC,CASSERPGQGGGYTF
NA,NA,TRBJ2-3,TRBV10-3,TGTGCCATCAGTGAGTCTGGCGGCAGGGGCGGCACAGATACGCAGTATTTT,CAISESGGRGGTDTQYF
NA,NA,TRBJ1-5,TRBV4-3,TGCGCCAGCAGCCAAGGGGATTGGAGAAATCAGCCCCAGCATTTT,CASSQGDWRNQPQHF
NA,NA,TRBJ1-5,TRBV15,TGTGCCACCAGCAGGCTAGAGGTTCTGAACGGGGGGGGTCAGCCCCAGCATTTT,CATSRLEVLNGGGQPQHF
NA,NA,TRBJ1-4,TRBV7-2,TGTGCCAGCAGCCTCGGGGGCGGTAATGAAAAACTGTTTTTT,CASSLGGGNEKLFF
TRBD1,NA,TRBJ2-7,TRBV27,TGTGCCAGCAGTTTAAAACCCCGGGACAGGGGTCAACAACCCTACGAGCAGTACTTC,CASSLKPRDRGQQPYEQYF
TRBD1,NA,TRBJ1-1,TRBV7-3,TGTGCCAGCAACCCGACAGGGGGGAACACTGAAGCTTTCTTT,CASNPTGGNTEAFF
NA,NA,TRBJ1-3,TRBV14,TGTGCCAGCAGCCTTACGGGGGACACCATATATTTT,CASSLTGDTIYF
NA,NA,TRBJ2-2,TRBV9,TGTGCCAGCAGCGTAGCTTTACTCGGGGAGCTGTTTTTT,CASSVALLGELFF
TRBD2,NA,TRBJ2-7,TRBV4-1,TGCGCCAGCAGCGGAACCGGGGGGGCCTTCTCCTACGAGCAGTACTTC,CASSGTGGAFSYEQYF
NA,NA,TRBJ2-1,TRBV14,TGTGCCAGCAGCCAAGTGAGTGAGCAGTTCTTC,CASSQVSEQFF
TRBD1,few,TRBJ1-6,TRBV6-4,TGTGCCAGCAGTGCAGGGGGCCACAGGTCACCCCTCCACTTT,CASSAGGHRSPLHF
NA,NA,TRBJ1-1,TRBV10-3,TGTGCCATCAGCCGGGACCGGGTTGAAGCTTTCTTT,CAISRDRVEAFF
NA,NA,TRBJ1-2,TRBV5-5,TGTGCCAGCAGCTTGGGGACAGCTTCCTATGGCTACACCTTC,CASSLGTASYGYTF
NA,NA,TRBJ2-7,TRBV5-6,TGTGCCAGCGGAGTTATATTGGCCGGGACATACTACGAGCAGTACTTC,CASGVILAGTYYEQYF
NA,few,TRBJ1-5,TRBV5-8,TGTGCCAGCAGCCAAACATTCCAGCCCCAGCATTTT,CASSQTFQPQHF
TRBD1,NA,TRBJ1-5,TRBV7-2,TGTGCCAGCAGCTTAGCGGGCCATTTCGGGACAGTCCCTAATCAGCCCCAGCATTTT,CASSLAGHFGTVPNQPQHF
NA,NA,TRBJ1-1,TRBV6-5,TGTGCCAGCGAGGGGACGGGTACTGAAGCTTTCTTT,CASEGTGTEAFF
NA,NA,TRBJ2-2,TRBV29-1,TGCAGCGTCGGACACCTGCTAAACACCGGGGAGCTGTTTTTT,CSVGHLLNTGELFF
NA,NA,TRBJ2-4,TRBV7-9,TGTGCCAGCAGCTTGGGGGCCAAAAACATTCAGTACTTC,CASSLGAKNIQYF
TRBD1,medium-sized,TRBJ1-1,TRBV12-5,TGTGCTAGTGAGACAGGGCGAGTGGGGGTCACTGAAGCTTTCTTT,CASETGRVGVTEAFF